Listed here are 15 T cell receptor beta chains from one sample, sequenced in a study of T cell repertoires in cytomegalovirus infection. TCRdb itself ran the reads through MiXCR, one entry per CDR3 protein. This sample has around 740,000 distinct CDR3 sequences, with roughly 36% found just once. Material: PBMCs. These receptors originate from a human donor in good health (CMV status not recorded). Some clones in this sample may be carry-over from other donors' samples.

V gene TRBV7-9 combines with J gene TRBJ1-2, with 9 bases aligning to TRBD1. This CDR3 has 17 residues. Germline V CDR1 and CDR2: SEHNR, FQNEAQ (reference sequence). Trimming removed 3 bases from V and 0 bases from J; junction bases left unmatched: 8. The DNA for the CDR3 is TGTGCCAGCAGCTTGCTCCGGGACAGGGCTTCTAACTATGGCTACACCTTC. The encoded protein is CASSLLRDRASNYGYTF.

A remark on this clonotype: No conserved phenylalanine or tryptophan is present at the end of the CDR3, so a read error is the likely explanation. V is TRBV9 and J is TRBJ2-2; the D gene could be TRBD1 or TRBD2 (5 bases each). The CDR3 runs to 16 residues. CDR1 is SGDLS and CDR2 is YYNGEE in the germline V gene. The CDR3 loop is CVSSVRGAPNTGELFL. The CDR3 nucleotides read TGTGTCAGCAGCGTGAGGGGTGCCCCGAACACCGGGGAGCTGTTTTTG.

This clonotype came up a few times. This sequence joins TRBV12-3 or TRBV12-4 and TRBJ2-3; 10 bases align to TRBD2. The V and J ends lost 6 bases and 0 bases, in that order; junction bases with no gene match: 6. The CDR3 covers 16 residues. The CDR3 loop reads CASSPTSGASTDTQYF. The CDR3 nucleotides are TGTGCCAGCAGCCCTACTAGCGGGGCTAGCACAGATACGCAGTATTTT.

The sample holds a few counts of this clonotype. V and J are TRBV7-2 and TRBJ1-6; D is uncertain. This CDR3 has 15 residues. Deletions cut 1 base from V and 5 bases from J, with 9 bases between. Germline V gene lookup returns CDR1 SGHTA and CDR2 FQGNSA. The CDR3 bases are TGTGCCAGCAGCTTAGGTGGTGCAGATAATTCACCCCTCCACTTT. Translating gives CASSLGGADNSPLHF.

In its sample, this clonotype was seen a few times. This chain links TRBV5-1 with TRBJ1-3, with D tentatively TRBD1 (5 bases). The CDR3 is 17 residues long. V was clipped by 4 bases and J by 3 bases, with 20 bases between them. The V gene's germline CDR1 is SGHRS and CDR2 YFSETQ. CDR3 DNA sequence: TGCGCCAGCAGCCGTGGGACGGGGACCTCTTTTGGAAACACCATATATTTT. Translated, it gives CASSRGTGTSFGNTIYF.

This clonotype was seen more than once but under ten times. This chain connects TRBV4-1 to TRBJ2-6; D call uncertain. This CDR3 has 17 residues. Germline CDR1 and CDR2: MGHRA and YSYEKL. V gave up 4 bases and J gave up 0 bases, with 13 bases separating them. The CDR3 sequence is CASSLEVASSGANVLTF. CDR3 in DNA: TGCGCCAGCAGCCTAGAAGTTGCGTCCTCTGGGGCCAACGTCCTGACTTTC.

This clonotype has a count of ten or more. The chain employs TRBV6-1 and TRBJ1-2; possible D gene TRBD1, 6 bases. The germline V and J ends were trimmed by 1 base and 0 bases, with 9 bases remaining between them. The CDR3 runs to 15 residues. The germline gives CDR1 MNHNS, CDR2 SASEGT. This CDR3 is CASSEEGGPNYGYTF. Here the CDR3 DNA reads TGTGCCAGCAGTGAAGAGGGGGGGCCTAACTATGGCTACACCTTC.

This clonotype was recorded many times. The chain is built from TRBV7-2 and TRBJ2-7, with 15 positions matching TRBD2. The CDR3 runs 16 residues. Germline CDR1 reads SGHTA; CDR2 reads FQGNSA. The ends lost 5 bases at V and 4 bases at J; junction bases unmatched: 6. The CDR3 nucleotides read TGTGCCAGCAGCCACGGGGGACTAGCGGGGGGTTACGAGCAGTACTTC. It translates to CASSHGGLAGGYEQYF.

In this sample, this clonotype turned up a few times. The rearrangement links TRBV20-1 to TRBJ1-1; D remains unclear. With 1 base removed from V and 4 bases from J, the gap between germline ends came to 7 bases. The germline V gene encodes CDR1 DFQATT and CDR2 SNEGSKA (reference sequence). The CDR3 sequence is 12 residues long. The CDR3 nucleotides are TGCAGTGCTAGAGTGGGGAGCACTGAAGCTTTCTTT. Protein sequence: CSARVGSTEAFF.

This rearrangement joins TRBV5-1 to TRBJ1-6, with D perhaps matching TRBD1 (5 bases). This CDR3 comprises 14 residues. Germline lookup yields CDR1 SGHRS and CDR2 YFSETQ. V gave up 2 bases and J gave up 5 bases, with 8 bases separating them. The CDR3 nucleotides are TGCGCCAGCAGCTTCCAGGGTAATAATTCACCCCTCCACTTT. It yields the protein CASSFQGNNSPLHF.

This clonotype has a handful of counts. This chain links TRBV20-1 with TRBJ1-1; D gene uncertain. Trimming stripped 1 base from V and 1 base from J, with 10 bases between. CDR1 and CDR2 (germline): DFQATT, SNEGSKA (reference sequence). This CDR3 contains 14 residues. The CDR3, as DNA: TGCAGTGCTAGAGTATGGGCCGAGAACACTGAAGCTTTCTTT. Protein sequence: CSARVWAENTEAFF.

This clonotype was seen a handful of times. This rearrangement joins TRBV6-1 to TRBJ2-4; the match to TRBD1 covers 8 bases. J was trimmed by 5 bases and V by 6 bases; bases with no gene match: 3. This CDR3 region has 13 residues. Looked up from germline, CDR1 is MNHNS and CDR2 is SASEGT. The CDR3 is CASRGQGQNIQYF. CDR3 DNA: TGTGCCAGCAGAGGACAGGGACAAAACATTCAGTACTTC.

This chain connects TRBV28 to TRBJ1-4; TRBD1 agrees at 7 bases. The germline gives CDR1 MDHEN, CDR2 SYDVKM. The CDR3 is made up of 14 amino acids. The V segment lost 5 bases and the J segment 8 bases; nucleotides outside the gene matches: 8. This CDR3 is CASSLTGVEEKLFF. CDR3 coding DNA: TGTGCCAGCAGTCTAACAGGGGTTGAAGAAAAACTGTTTTTT.

Worth noting for this clonotype: Possible read error: a much larger clone is one base away. The CDR3 carries no conserved terminal phenylalanine or tryptophan, so it likely arises from a read error. For the CDR3, the DNA is TGTGCCAGCAGCTGGGCAGGAGCTGGGGCCAACGTCCTGACTTTA. Its translation is CASSWAGAGANVLTL. The V gene is TRBV7-2, the J gene TRBJ2-6; D not resolved. The CDR3 loop spans 15 amino acids. Germline lookup yields CDR1 SGHTA and CDR2 FQGNSA. The V end lost 4 bases, the J end lost 2 bases, and 9 bases lay between the germline ends.

The chain uses TRBV12-3 or TRBV12-4 and TRBJ1-5; weak D call: TRBD1 (5 bases). The CDR3 covers 14 residues. V lost 5 bases and J 5 bases, leaving 13 bases between the germline ends. Here the CDR3 DNA reads TGTGCCAGCAGTCCGACGCGAGGGGATCAGCCCCAGCATTTT. As protein: CASSPTRGDQPQHF.